The rows below give T cell receptor beta chains drawn from one sample of a study of blood T cell repertoires in COVID-19. TCRdb's copy holds only in-frame clones and misses some; the assay was immunoSEQ multiplex PCR. This sample has 250,000 to 300,000 clones, with 88% found just once. Sample: PBMCs or T cells enriched from blood (not recorded which). These receptors all stem from a woman in her sixties in a cohort exposed to, infected with or recovered from COVID-19 (not recorded which). Each CDR3 is given with its conserved first and last residue. A D gene is named only where the DNA matches it firmly. A clone size is listed for some rows: how often the clone was seen (once, few, many), or a class if it is expanded.

size: NA
J: TRBJ1-5
V: TRBV12-1
D: NA
DNA: TGTGCCAGCAGCTTACAGGGATGCAATCAGCCCCAGCATTTT
CDR3: CASSLQGCNQPQHF

size: NA
J: TRBJ2-2
V: TRBV18
D: NA
DNA: TGTGCCAGCTCACCACCGGGGAGTCGGACCACCGGGGAGCTGTTTTTT
CDR3: CASSPPGSRTTGELFF

size: NA
J: TRBJ2-7
V: TRBV15
D: NA
DNA: TGTGCCACCAGCAGAGATGCCTATTACGAGCAGTACTTC
CDR3: CATSRDAYYEQYF

size: NA
J: TRBJ2-4
V: TRBV11-1
D: TRBD1
DNA: TGTGCCAGCAGCTCGAGGGGACAGAGTGACATTCAGTACTTC
CDR3: CASSSRGQSDIQYF

size: few
J: TRBJ1-2
V: TRBV2
D: TRBD1
DNA: TGTGCCAGCAGTGCGGCAGGGGGCGAGTATGGCTACACCTTC
CDR3: CASSAAGGEYGYTF

size: NA
J: TRBJ1-5
V: TRBV7-9
D: NA
DNA: TGTGCCAGCAGCTTAGAGGGGGTTAATCAGCCCCAGCATTTT
CDR3: CASSLEGVNQPQHF

size: once
J: TRBJ2-7
V: TRBV10-3
D: TRBD2
DNA: TGTGCCATCAGTCTAGGTTACGGGGGGTCCGAGCAGTACTTC
CDR3: CAISLGYGGSEQYF

size: NA
J: TRBJ1-5
V: TRBV2
D: TRBD1
DNA: TGTGCCAGCAGTGAAAGGGGAACAGTGGTACAGGGGACCCAGCATTTT
CDR3: CASSERGTVVQGTQHF

size: NA
J: TRBJ2-5
V: TRBV5-1
D: TRBD1
DNA: TGCGCCAGCAGCTTGCCTGGACAGGGAGAGACCCAGTACTTC
CDR3: CASSLPGQGETQYF

size: NA
J: TRBJ1-2
V: TRBV14
D: NA
DNA: TGTGCCAGCAGCGAACAGGGTTATGGCTACACCTTC
CDR3: CASSEQGYGYTF

size: once
J: TRBJ2-7
V: TRBV30
D: NA
DNA: TGTGCGGGGTGGGGAGCGGAGGCCTACGAGCAGTACTTC
CDR3: CAGWGAEAYEQYF

size: NA
J: TRBJ2-7
V: TRBV23-1
D: TRBD2
DNA: TGCGCCAGCAGTAGAACTCCAGGACTAGCGCACTACGAGCAGTACTTC
CDR3: CASSRTPGLAHYEQYF

size: NA
J: TRBJ2-3
V: TRBV7-2
D: NA
DNA: TGTGCCAGCAGCTTAGCGGGAGCGAAGTCGGATACGCAGTATTTT
CDR3: CASSLAGAKSDTQYF

size: NA
J: TRBJ1-2
V: TRBV9
D: NA
DNA: TGTGCCAGCAGTTTAACAGCTAACTATGGCTACACCTTC
CDR3: CASSLTANYGYTF

size: NA
J: TRBJ1-1
V: TRBV6-5
D: TRBD1
DNA: TGTGCCAGCAGTTTAGGGACAGGGTTGAACACTGAAGCTTTCTTT
CDR3: CASSLGTGLNTEAFF

size: NA
J: TRBJ2-2
V: TRBV5-1
D: NA
DNA: TGCGCCAGCAGAAACAGGGAATTGAACACCGGGGAGCTGTTTTTT
CDR3: CASRNRELNTGELFF

size: NA
J: TRBJ1-1
V: TRBV19
D: TRBD1
DNA: TGTGCCAGTAGTATAAGGACAGGGGGAAGTAAAGCTTTCTTT
CDR3: CASSIRTGGSKAFF

size: NA
J: TRBJ1-3
V: TRBV5-1
D: TRBD1
DNA: TGCGCCAGCACCCAGGGGGGCTCTGGAAACACCATATATTTT
CDR3: CASTQGGSGNTIYF

size: NA
J: TRBJ1-4
V: TRBV7-9
D: NA
DNA: TGTGCCAGCAGCCGACCAAGACAGCATAATGAAAAACTGTTTTTT
CDR3: CASSRPRQHNEKLFF

size: NA
J: TRBJ1-3
V: TRBV18
D: TRBD1
DNA: TGTGCCAGCTCACCAGGGGGACAGGGGTTCGGAAACACCATATATTTT
CDR3: CASSPGGQGFGNTIYF

size: NA
J: TRBJ1-3
V: TRBV28
D: TRBD1
DNA: TGTGCCAGCCAAACCCCTGGACAGGGCTCTGGAAACACCATATATTTT
CDR3: CASQTPGQGSGNTIYF

size: NA
J: TRBJ2-1
V: TRBV19
D: TRBD2
DNA: TGTGCCAGTAGTATAGATTGGGGGGGAGAGGGGAAGTTCTTC
CDR3: CASSIDWGGEGKFF

size: NA
J: TRBJ2-1
V: TRBV5-1
D: TRBD1
DNA: TGCGCCAGCAGCGCCACCGGGACAGGGGGTAACAATGAGCAGTTCTTC
CDR3: CASSATGTGGNNEQFF

size: NA
J: TRBJ2-3
V: TRBV7-3
D: NA
DNA: TGTGCCAGCAGCCCCCTCCACTCCACAGATACGCAGTATTTT
CDR3: CASSPLHSTDTQYF

size: NA
J: TRBJ2-7
V: TRBV9
D: TRBD2
DNA: TGTGCCAGCAGCGTAGATAGCGGGAGTTACTCCTACGAGCAGTACTTC
CDR3: CASSVDSGSYSYEQYF

size: NA
J: TRBJ2-1
V: TRBV11-3
D: TRBD2
DNA: TGTGCCAGCAGCTTAGGGCTAGCGGGAGGGGTCAATGAGCAGTTCTTC
CDR3: CASSLGLAGGVNEQFF

size: NA
J: TRBJ2-7
V: TRBV2
D: TRBD1
DNA: TGTGCCACCCGGACAGGCTACCCCTCCTACGAGCAGTACTTC
CDR3: CATRTGYPSYEQYF

size: once
J: TRBJ2-7
V: TRBV28
D: NA
DNA: TGTGCCAGCAGTTTGACAGGAGACGCTGGTCTTTACGAGCAGTACTTC
CDR3: CASSLTGDAGLYEQYF

size: once
J: TRBJ2-3
V: TRBV7-8
D: NA
DNA: TGTGCCAGCAGCTTAGCCCGACGGCAATTACTAGTTGCTGGAGATACGCAGTATTTT
CDR3: CASSLARRQLLVAGDTQYF

size: NA
J: TRBJ2-5
V: TRBV6-5
D: TRBD2
DNA: TGTGCCAGCAAACCGGGACTAGCGGGAGCCGAGACCCAGTACTTC
CDR3: CASKPGLAGAETQYF

size: NA
J: TRBJ2-5
V: TRBV5-6
D: TRBD2
DNA: TGTGCCAGCAGGCGACTAGCGGGAGAGACACAAGAGACCCAGTACTTC
CDR3: CASRRLAGETQETQYF

size: NA
J: TRBJ2-3
V: TRBV11-1
D: NA
DNA: TGTGCCAGCAGCTTAATGCCCGGTACTAGCACAGATACGCAGTATTTT
CDR3: CASSLMPGTSTDTQYF

size: NA
J: TRBJ1-2
V: TRBV7-2
D: NA
DNA: TGTGCCAGCAGCGCCGGACAGCACGCCAGCCAGGGGGGCTACACCTTC
CDR3: CASSAGQHASQGGYTF

size: NA
J: TRBJ1-5
V: TRBV7-9
D: NA
DNA: TGTGCCAGCAGTCAAGACAGGCACAATCAGCCCCAGCATTTT
CDR3: CASSQDRHNQPQHF

size: NA
J: TRBJ2-1
V: TRBV28
D: NA
DNA: TGTGCCAGCAGCGTTCTCGGCAATGAGCAGTTCTTC
CDR3: CASSVLGNEQFF

size: NA
J: TRBJ1-5
V: TRBV28
D: TRBD1
DNA: TGTGCCAGCAGTAAGGCCAGGGGGCGCGGTCAGCCCCAGCATTTT
CDR3: CASSKARGRGQPQHF

size: NA
J: TRBJ2-5
V: TRBV9
D: NA
DNA: TGTGCCAGCAGCGCGGGAGAGACCCAGTACTTC
CDR3: CASSAGETQYF

size: NA
J: TRBJ2-7
V: TRBV7-3
D: TRBD2
DNA: TGTGCCAGCAGCTTAGGGGCTAGCGGGAAAGATGGGACCTACGAGCAGTACTTC
CDR3: CASSLGASGKDGTYEQYF

size: NA
J: TRBJ2-3
V: TRBV7-3
D: TRBD2
DNA: TGTGCCAGCAGCACTCGGGGGAGGGCAGATACGCAGTATTTT
CDR3: CASSTRGRADTQYF

size: NA
J: TRBJ2-2
V: TRBV27
D: TRBD1
DNA: TGTGCCAGCAGCCGCCGACAGGGGGTGTATGGCGGGGAGCTGTTTTTT
CDR3: CASSRRQGVYGGELFF

size: NA
J: TRBJ2-1
V: TRBV2
D: TRBD2
DNA: TGTGCCAGCAGGGATAGCGGGGCCTCCTACAATGAGCAGTTCTTC
CDR3: CASRDSGASYNEQFF

size: NA
J: TRBJ1-6
V: TRBV28
D: TRBD1
DNA: TGTGCCAGCAGTTTTTCAAGGGGGCAGGGTAATTCACCCCTCCACTTT
CDR3: CASSFSRGQGNSPLHF

size: NA
J: TRBJ2-1
V: TRBV5-1
D: NA
DNA: TGCGCCAGCAGCACCCTAGTGAACAATGAGCAGTTCTTC
CDR3: CASSTLVNNEQFF